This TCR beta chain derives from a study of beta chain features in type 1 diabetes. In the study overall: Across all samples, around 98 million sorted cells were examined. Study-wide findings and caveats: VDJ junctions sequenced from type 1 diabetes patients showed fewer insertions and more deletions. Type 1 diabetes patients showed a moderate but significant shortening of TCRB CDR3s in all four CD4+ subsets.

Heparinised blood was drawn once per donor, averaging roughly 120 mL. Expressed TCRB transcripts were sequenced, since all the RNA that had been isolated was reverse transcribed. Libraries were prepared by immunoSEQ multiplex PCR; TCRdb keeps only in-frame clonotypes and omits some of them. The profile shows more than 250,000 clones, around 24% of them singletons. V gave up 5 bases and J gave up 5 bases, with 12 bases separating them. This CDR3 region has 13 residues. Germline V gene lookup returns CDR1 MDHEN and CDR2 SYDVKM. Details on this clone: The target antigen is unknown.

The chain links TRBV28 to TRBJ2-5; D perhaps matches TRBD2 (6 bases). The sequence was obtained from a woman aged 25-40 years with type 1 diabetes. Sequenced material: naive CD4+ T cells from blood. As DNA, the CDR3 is TGTGCCAGCAGTGATGGCGCGGGGGAGACCCAGTACTTC. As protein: CASSDGAGETQYF.